This T cell receptor beta chain comes out of a study of shared clonotypes between healthy human individuals. About the study: Each donor's CD8 memory used one plate, CD8 naive two, each CD4 subset three.

Comment on this clone: Its antigen remains unknown.

Whole-study findings and limits: The expectation was that sequencing depth would affect clonotype sharing among donors.

Profiling relied on immunoSEQ multiplex PCR, and the TCRdb table lists in-frame clones only, not all of them. The sample has under 80,000 clones; about 65% are singletons. The CDR3 totals 17 residues. V lost 3 bases and J lost 5; bases outside the gene matches: 15. The V gene's germline CDR1 is SGHKS and CDR2 YYEKEE (reference sequence). The sample taken for sequencing was memory CD8+ T cells sorted from blood. As to subset: CD45RO+ cells pooled with CCR7-negative TemRA cells. The TCR originated in a man aged 25-40 years in good health. The chain recombines TRBV5-5 with TRBJ2-7; 9 bases agree with TRBD1. CDR3 in DNA: TGTGCCAGCAGCTCGAGCCCCCCCGGGACAGGGTACCACGAGCAGTACTTC. As protein: CASSSSPPGTGYHEQYF.